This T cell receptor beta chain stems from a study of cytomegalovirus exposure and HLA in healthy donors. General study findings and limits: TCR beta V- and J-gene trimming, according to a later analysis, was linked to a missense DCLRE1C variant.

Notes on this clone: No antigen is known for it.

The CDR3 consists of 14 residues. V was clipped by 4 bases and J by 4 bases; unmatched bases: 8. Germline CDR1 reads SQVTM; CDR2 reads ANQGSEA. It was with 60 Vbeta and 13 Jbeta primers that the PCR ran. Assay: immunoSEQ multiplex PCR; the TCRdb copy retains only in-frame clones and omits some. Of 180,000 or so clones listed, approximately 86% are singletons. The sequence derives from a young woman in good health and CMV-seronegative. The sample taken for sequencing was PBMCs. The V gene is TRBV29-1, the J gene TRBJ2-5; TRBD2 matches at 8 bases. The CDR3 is CSVGTSRTLETQYF. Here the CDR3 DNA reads TGCAGCGTTGGGACTAGCCGAACCTTAGAGACCCAGTACTTC.